Below, 28 T cell receptor beta chains from the same sample are listed, as sequenced in a study of technical replicates of blood from several donors. Here immunoSEQ multiplex PCR was the method, and the copy in TCRdb shows in-frame clones only, minus some. The table has roughly 80,000 clones, 93% seen once. The sample was T cells isolated from PBMCs. Receptor source: a human donor in good health.

This chain uses TRBV4-1 with TRBJ2-7, with TRBD1 identical over 7 bases. Germline values: CDR1 MGHRA, CDR2 YSYEKL. The ends lost 4 bases at V and 1 base at J; junction bases unmatched: 4. The CDR3 totals 14 residues. CDR3 sequence: CASSPGGSSYEQYF. In DNA, the CDR3 is TGCGCCAGCAGCCCAGGGGGTTCGTCCTACGAGCAGTACTTC.

To note about this clone: This sample includes further DNA sequences coding for the same CDR3. The chain has TRBV29-1 and TRBJ2-7, with D maybe TRBD2 (6 bases). CDR3 size: 13 residues. Trimming took 6 bases from V and 0 from J, leaving 12 bases between them. Per the germline V gene, CDR1 is SQVTM and CDR2 is ANQGSEA. The CDR3 sequence: CSVGTPSSYEQYF. DNA of the CDR3: TGCAGCGTGGGGACTCCTAGCTCCTACGAGCAGTACTTC.

The sample holds one count of this clone. The genes are TRBV6-1 and TRBJ1-1; D is perhaps TRBD1 (6 bases). The CDR3 contains 15 residues. Trimming took 5 bases from V and 3 from J, leaving 16 bases between them. Germline V gives CDR1 MNHNS, CDR2 SASEGT. CDR3: CASSRQESIDTEAFF. Here the CDR3 DNA reads TGTGCCAGCAGTAGACAGGAATCTATTGACACTGAAGCTTTCTTT.

The chain carries TRBV18 and TRBJ2-1; D is possibly TRBD2 (5 bases). The CDR3 loop spans 12 amino acids. V gave up 6 bases and J gave up 7 bases, with 10 bases separating them. Per germline, CDR1 KGHSH and CDR2 LQKENI. DNA for the CDR3: TGTGCCAGCTCCCCCAGCGGTAATGAGCAGTTCTTC. It codes for CASSPSGNEQFF. The complete variable domain, with remaining parts taken from reference TRBV18 and TRBJ2-1, reads NAGVMQNPRHLVRRRGQEARLRCSPMKGHSHVYWYRQLPEEGLKFMVYLQKENIIDESGMPKERFSAEFPKEGPSILRIQQVVRGDSAAYFCASSPSGNEQFFGPGTRLTVL.

The chain has TRBV29-1 and TRBJ2-3, with D perhaps matching TRBD2 (5 bases). CDR1 and CDR2 (germline): SQVTM, ANQGSEA. V lost 4 bases to trimming and J lost 5 bases, with 13 bases between them. The CDR3 runs 13 residues. As DNA, the CDR3 is TGCAGCGTTGGTCCGGGGAAGGGAGATACGCAGTATTTT. It codes for CSVGPGKGDTQYF.

Here the CDR3 DNA reads TGTGCCAGCAGGCTAACAGGGTTCAATTCACCCCTCCACTTT. Protein: CASRLTGFNSPLHF. The V gene is TRBV14, the J gene TRBJ1-6; D is possibly TRBD1 (6 bases). Trimming took 6 bases from V and 7 from J, leaving 13 bases between them. The CDR3 is 14 residues long. The V gene's germline CDR1 is SGHDN and CDR2 FVKESK.

The chain recombines TRBV4-1 with TRBJ1-1; possible D gene TRBD1, 5 bases. Germline assignment: CDR1 MGHRA and CDR2 YSYEKL. Trimming removed 1 base from V and 9 bases from J, with 15 bases in between. The CDR3 spans 14 residues. CDR3 nucleotides: TGCGCCAGCAGCCAAGTACTTTGGGGGGTCCAAGCTTTCTTT. Its protein product is CASSQVLWGVQAFF.

The chain uses TRBV28 and TRBJ2-7; D is perhaps TRBD1 (6 bases). The CDR3 length is 17 residues. Germline values: CDR1 MDHEN, CDR2 SYDVKM. Trimming took off 6 bases at V and 0 bases at J, with 21 bases between the two ends. The CDR3 nucleotides read TGTGCCAGCAGCCTGAGGAGGCTCCGGGACATCTCCTACGAGCAGTACTTC. This gives the protein CASSLRRLRDISYEQYF.

The V gene is TRBV6-5, the J gene TRBJ1-2, with TRBD1 matching 12 bases. The germline CDR1 and CDR2 sequences are MNHEY and SVGAGI. This CDR3 is built from 14 residues. V was pared by 9 bases and J by 5 bases, with 7 bases of the junction left unmatched. The CDR3 region is CASAGTGGSYGYTF. DNA for the CDR3: TGTGCCAGTGCCGGGACAGGGGGCTCGTATGGCTACACCTTC.

The rearrangement joins TRBV7-2 to TRBJ2-5; 8 positions agree with TRBD1. V lost 5 bases to trimming and J lost 5 bases; unmatched junction nucleotides: 10. The germline V gene has CDR1 SGHTA and CDR2 FQGNSA. This CDR3 region has 15 residues. This CDR3 reads CASSPAGQGFETQYF. Written as DNA, the CDR3 is TGTGCCAGCAGCCCAGCCGGACAGGGATTTGAGACCCAGTACTTC.

The chain carries TRBV13 and TRBJ2-7, with D perhaps TRBD1 (7 bases). This CDR3 spans 18 amino acids. The V and J ends lost 1 base and 0 bases respectively, with 19 bases between them. CDR1 is PRHDT, CDR2 FYEKMQ, per germline (reference sequence). The CDR3 DNA sequence: TGTGCCAGCAGCTTAGAAGCGAACCAGGGGGGAAGCTCCTACGAGCAGTACTTC. Its translation is CASSLEANQGGSSYEQYF.

In this sample, this clone turned up once. The chain recombines TRBV5-1 with TRBJ2-5; weak D call: TRBD2 (6 bases). The CDR3 consists of 17 residues. V was pared by 4 bases and J by 4 bases, with 23 bases between. Germline assignment: CDR1 SGHRS and CDR2 YFSETQ. The CDR3 DNA is TGCGCCAGCAGCCTTGGGACTTTGGCTAGCGCTGCAGAGACCCAGTACTTC. Its translation: CASSLGTLASAAETQYF.

The rearrangement joins TRBV2 to TRBJ1-5, with a tentative D call TRBD1 (6 bases). V was cut by 9 bases and J by 0 bases, with 12 bases left in between. The CDR3 covers 14 residues. Germline values: CDR1 SNHLY, CDR2 FYNNEI. The chain's CDR3 is CASGGQTSNQPQHF. The CDR3 bases are TGTGCCAGTGGCGGACAGACTAGCAATCAGCCCCAGCATTTT. Combining the CDR3 with reference TRBV2 and TRBJ1-5 gives the whole variable domain EPEVTQTPSHQVTQMGQEVILRCVPISNHLYFYWYRQILGQKVEFLVSFYNNEISEKSEIFDDQFSVERPDGSNFTLKIRSTKLEDSAMYFCASGGQTSNQPQHFGDGTRLSIL.

This chain uses TRBV7-9 with TRBJ2-7; D unclear. Germline V gene sequence: CDR1 SEHNR, CDR2 FQNEAQ (reference sequence). This CDR3 spans 11 amino acids. The V and J ends lost 5 bases and 3 bases respectively, with 5 bases between them. The CDR3 loop is CASSPGYEQYF. In nucleotides, the CDR3 is TGTGCCAGCAGCCCAGGCTACGAGCAGTACTTC.

CDR3 amino acids: CASSLPPVAMYQETQYF. In DNA form, the CDR3 reads TGTGCCAGCAGCTTACCCCCGGTAGCCATGTACCAAGAGACCCAGTACTTC. The chain carries TRBV7-9 and TRBJ2-5; D remains ambiguous. The CDR3 consists of 17 residues. The ends were cut back, 2 bases at V and 0 bases at J, with 16 bases in the middle. Germline CDR1 and CDR2: SEHNR and FQNEAQ (reference sequence). Together with reference TRBV7-9 and TRBJ2-5, the CDR3 gives the full variable domain: DTGVSQNPRHKITKRGQNVTFRCDPISEHNRLYWYRQTLGQGPEFLTYFQNEAQLEKSRLLSDRFSAERPKGSFSTLEIQRTEQGDSAMYLCASSLPPVAMYQETQYFGPGTRLLVL.

This sequence joins TRBV5-1 and TRBJ1-1; 7 nucleotides align to TRBD1. This CDR3 region has 16 residues. Losses at the gene ends were 5 bases for V and 3 bases for J; bases not matched to a gene: 13. Germline-derived CDR1 and CDR2 are SGHRS and YFSETQ. The DNA for the CDR3 is TGCGCCAGCAGTAGGACAGGCAGTTCCTTACACACTGAAGCTTTCTTT. Protein sequence: CASSRTGSSLHTEAFF.

J is TRBJ1-5 and V is TRBV28, with a weak D call TRBD1 (5 bases). Trimming left V 6 bases short and J 5 bases short, with 17 bases between. CDR1 MDHEN and CDR2 SYDVKM come from the germline V gene. The CDR3 runs to 15 residues. The CDR3 region is CASSPMGLGDQPQHF. CDR3 sequence (DNA): TGTGCCAGCAGCCCTATGGGGTTAGGGGATCAGCCCCAGCATTTT.

This rearrangement joins TRBV29-1 to TRBJ1-1; 7 nucleotides align to TRBD1. V gave up 7 bases and J gave up 0 bases; unmatched junction bases: 14. In germline, CDR1 is SQVTM, CDR2 ANQGSEA. This CDR3 has 16 residues. This CDR3 reads CSARGAAGTMNTEAFF. In DNA, the CDR3 is TGCAGCGCCAGGGGGGCAGCCGGGACCATGAACACTGAAGCTTTCTTT.

The V and J genes are TRBV6-1 and TRBJ2-7; perhaps TRBD1 as D (5 bases). The V gene's germline CDR1 is MNHNS and CDR2 SASEGT. Trimming took off 4 bases at V and 2 bases at J, with 15 bases between the two ends. The CDR3 is made up of 15 amino acids. The CDR3: CASSGGTTVPYEQYF. In nucleotides, the CDR3 is TGTGCCAGCAGTGGGGGAACGACAGTGCCCTACGAGCAGTACTTC.

V is TRBV6-5 and J is TRBJ1-1; D not certain. The germline CDR1 and CDR2 sequences are MNHEY and SVGAGI. The V gene lost 1 base and the J gene lost 6 bases, with 6 bases spanning the gap. The CDR3 loop spans 12 amino acids. In nucleotides, the CDR3 is TGTGCCAGCAGTTACTGGGAGGCTGAAGCTTTCTTT. Amino acids: CASSYWEAEAFF.

The chain has TRBV19 and TRBJ1-1; 8 bases align to TRBD1. Germline assignment: CDR1 LNHDA and CDR2 SQIVND (reference sequence). With 5 bases clipped from V and 5 bases from J, the junction kept 13 bases outside the gene matches. The length of the CDR3 is 16 residues. CDR3 nucleotides: TGTGCCAGTAGTCCTTCGGGACAGGCGATGCATACTGAAGCTTTCTTT. Translating gives CASSPSGQAMHTEAFF.

This clone was counted a single time. CDR3 in amino acids: CASSFRGRADTQYF. As DNA, the CDR3 is TGTGCCAGCAGTTTTAGGGGGCGGGCAGATACGCAGTATTTT. The chain employs TRBV28 and TRBJ2-3, with 7 nucleotides matching TRBD1. Trimming at V came to 3 bases and at J to 4 bases, leaving 4 bases not matched to a gene. The CDR3 spans 14 residues. Germline V gene data show CDR1 as MDHEN and CDR2 as SYDVKM. Looking up the rest from reference TRBV28 and TRBJ2-3 gives the full variable domain: DVKVTQSSRYLVKRTGEKVFLECVQDMDHENMFWYRQDPGLGLRLIYFSYDVKMKEKGDIPEGYSVSREKKERFSLILESASTNQTSMYLCASSFRGRADTQYFGPGTRLTVL.

This sequence joins TRBV2 and TRBJ1-5, with TRBD1 identical over 7 bases. The junction had 5 bases not matched to a gene; V was cut back by 4 bases and J by 8 bases. The CDR3 covers 13 residues. The germline V gene encodes CDR1 SNHLY and CDR2 FYNNEI. CDR3: CASSGGGAEPQHF. The CDR3, as DNA: TGTGCCAGCAGTGGAGGGGGCGCGGAGCCCCAGCATTTT.

The genes are TRBV5-1 and TRBJ2-7; D not certain. The CDR3 extends over 14 amino acids. The germline V and J ends were trimmed by 0 bases and 2 bases, with 9 bases remaining between them. The germline V gene encodes CDR1 SGHRS and CDR2 YFSETQ. The CDR3 loop is CASSLGGVTYEQYF. CDR3 nucleotides: TGCGCCAGCAGCTTGGGAGGTGTCACCTACGAGCAGTACTTC.

The chain uses TRBV28 and TRBJ2-2; 10 bases line up with TRBD1. Unmatched junction bases numbered 8, after V lost 5 bases and J lost 5 bases. This CDR3 is built from 16 residues. Germline-derived CDR1 and CDR2 are MDHEN and SYDVKM. CDR3 amino acids: CASSPLRTGGTGELFF. The CDR3 bases are TGTGCCAGCAGTCCCTTGCGGACAGGGGGGACCGGGGAGCTGTTTTTT.

J is TRBJ1-2 and V is TRBV7-9; D is uncertain. Trimming left V 0 bases short and J 0 bases short, with 5 bases between. Per germline, CDR1 SEHNR and CDR2 FQNEAQ (reference sequence). The CDR3 contains 14 residues. The chain's CDR3 is CASSLAAPNYGYTF. CDR3 DNA sequence: TGTGCCAGCAGCTTAGCAGCTCCTAACTATGGCTACACCTTC.

The chain recombines TRBV10-3 with TRBJ2-5; weak D call: TRBD1 (6 bases). There are 13 residues in the CDR3. Germline CDR1 ENHRY, CDR2 SYGVKD. V dropped 4 bases and J dropped 0 bases, with 6 bases sitting between them. In DNA, the CDR3 is TGTGCCATCAGTGGGGACAACCAAGAGACCCAGTACTTC. This codes for CAISGDNQETQYF.

The chain carries TRBV29-1 and TRBJ2-5; weak D call: TRBD2 (5 bases). Germline assignment: CDR1 SQVTM and CDR2 ANQGSEA. V dropped 3 bases and J dropped 0 bases, with 20 bases sitting between them. The length of the CDR3 is 17 residues. DNA of the CDR3: TGCAGCGTTGACGCTTTGCGGGCTCTCCCCCACCAAGAGACCCAGTACTTC. It is translated as CSVDALRALPHQETQYF.